One sample yielded the 12 T cell receptor beta chains listed below, sequenced in a study of blood T cells in healthy people across ages. Combining a sample-barcoded 5' primer with a J-beta primer mix, a second PCR ran for 7 to 11 cycles. TCRdb fed the 5' RACE reads into MiXCR, producing one record per CDR3 protein. The table shows about 1.4 million distinct CDR3 sequences, with roughly 59% occurring only once. The sample was blood. The source is a man younger than 35 in good health.

CDR3 amino acids: CASSLSGSLTETQYF. CDR3 coding DNA: TGTGCCAGCTCACTCTCGGGATCCCTAACGGAGACCCAGTACTTC. The V call is TRBV18, the J call TRBJ2-7; D is possibly TRBD2 (5 bases). The end of the DNA aligns better with TRBJ2-5, so the J call may be wrong. Germline V gene data show CDR1 as KGHSH and CDR2 as LQKENI. The CDR3 contains 15 residues.

The gene calls are TRBV29-1 and TRBJ1-1; D uncertain. Trimming removed 6 bases at V and 3 bases at J, with 11 bases between. The CDR3 is made up of 12 amino acids. Germline CDR1 is SQVTM and CDR2 is ANQGSEA. CDR3 DNA: TGCAGCGTCGGTATCCGGGACACTGAAGCTTTCTTT. This gives the protein CSVGIRDTEAFF.

The chain joins TRBV28 to TRBJ2-4; TRBD1 is a possible D gene (5 bases). The CDR3 loop spans 13 amino acids. V lost 5 bases, J lost 13 bases, and 18 bases lay in between. CDR1 is MDHEN and CDR2 is SYDVKM in the germline V gene. For the CDR3, the DNA is TGTGCCAGCAGTACAGAGGACACAGATACGCAGTACTTC. It yields the protein CASSTEDTDTQYF.

The gene calls are TRBV19 and TRBJ2-5, with 11 bases lining up with TRBD2. Trimming removed 1 base from V and 11 bases from J; junction bases left unmatched: 12. Germline V gives CDR1 LNHDA, CDR2 SQIVND (reference sequence). CDR3 length equals 16 residues. CDR3 in amino acids: CASSIVALAGDNEQYF. DNA for the CDR3: TGTGCCAGTAGTATAGTAGCACTAGCGGGAGATAATGAGCAGTACTTC.

The chain uses TRBV20-1 and TRBJ2-7; a weak D match, TRBD1 (6 bases). The germline V and J ends were trimmed by 3 bases and 2 bases, with 17 bases remaining between them. Germline CDR1 reads DFQATT; CDR2 reads SNEGSKA (reference sequence). The CDR3 runs to 15 residues. CDR3 nucleotides: TGCAGTGCTAGGGTCGAGGGGGTGCCTGCCTACGAGCAGTACTTC. Protein product: CSARVEGVPAYEQYF.

This chain links TRBV2 with TRBJ1-4; 7 nucleotides align to TRBD1. After removal of 3 bases from V and 6 bases from J, the junction contained 4 bases not matched to a gene. The CDR3 loop spans 14 amino acids. Germline CDR1 and CDR2: SNHLY and FYNNEI. The CDR3 DNA follows: TGTGCCAGCAGTGAGCGAAGGGGGCATGAAAAACTGTTTTTT. It yields the protein CASSERRGHEKLFF.

A single count supports this clonotype. The DNA of the CDR3 is TGTGCCAGCAGTTTCCGCGGACAGGTCAATGAGCAGTACTTC. Protein product: CASSFRGQVNEQYF. The rearrangement links TRBV12-3 or TRBV12-4 to TRBJ2-1, with TRBD1 matching over 7 bases. The DNA end is a closer match to TRBJ2-7, so the J assignment may be wrong. This CDR3 region has 14 residues.

This clonotype was counted between two and nine times. The chain joins TRBV6-2 or TRBV6-3 to TRBJ2-5, with a possible D match to TRBD1 (5 bases). The CDR3 loop spans 15 amino acids. The V gene lost 4 bases and the J gene lost 2 bases, with 14 bases spanning the gap. CDR1 MNHEY and CDR2 SVGEGT come from the germline V gene. This chain's CDR3 is CASSSYGQGQETQYF. CDR3 DNA: TGTGCCAGCAGTTCCTATGGGCAGGGTCAAGAGACCCAGTACTTC.

This clonotype was seen only a few times. The chain combines TRBV20-1 with TRBJ2-1; D is unclear. This CDR3 is 12 amino acids long. In germline, CDR1 is DFQATT, CDR2 SNEGSKA (reference sequence). V was shortened by 4 bases and J by 3 bases, with 7 bases between the two germline ends. In DNA, the CDR3 is TGCAGTGCTAATGAAGACTACAATGAGCAGTTCTTC. This gives the protein CSANEDYNEQFF.

A word on this clonotype: One base away lies a much larger clone, so this may be a sequencing read error. The CDR3, as DNA: TGCAGTGCTAGTCGGGCAGTCTCCGATACGCAGTATTTT. It encodes CSASRAVSDTQYF. The chain uses TRBV20-1 and TRBJ2-3; D is uncertain. Trimming pared 3 bases from V and 6 bases from J, leaving 13 bases between. This CDR3 region has 13 residues. The germline gives CDR1 DFQATT, CDR2 SNEGSKA (reference sequence).

There are a few counts of this clonotype. The chain uses TRBV7-2 and TRBJ1-5; D is uncertain. CDR3 length: 16 amino acids. Germline-derived CDR1 and CDR2 are SGHTA and FQGNSA. Trimming cost V 5 bases and J 4 bases, with 18 bases left between them. CDR3 loop: CASSPASGRENQPQHF. The CDR3 DNA follows: TGTGCCAGCAGCCCCGCTTCTGGGAGGGAGAATCAGCCCCAGCATTTT.

The V call is TRBV6-5, the J call TRBJ2-3, with a weak D call TRBD1 (6 bases). The V end was cut by 0 bases, the J end by 3 bases, with 7 bases between. The CDR3 runs 14 residues. CDR1 and CDR2 from the germline V gene are MNHEY and SVGAGI. Written as DNA, the CDR3 is TGTGCCAGCAGTTACTCCAGGGGAACAGATACGCAGTATTTT. Translated: CASSYSRGTDTQYF.